What follows are 26 T cell receptor beta chains derived from one specimen sequenced in a study of OX40 agonist ivuxolimab in advanced cancers. Sequencing was performed with immunoSEQ multiplex PCR; in TCRdb, only in-frame clones are kept and a portion is missing. This sample carries about 66,000 clones, about 85% of them seen once, and the ten largest clones take 0.55% to 0.85%. The source material was CD4+ or CD8+ T cells sorted from blood, sampled in a trial of the OX40 agonist ivuxolimab. These receptors all come from an adult with an advanced solid tumor such as melanoma, head and neck, liver or kidney cancer.

This clone has only one observation. The J gene is TRBJ2-2, the V gene TRBV14; 7 bases agree with TRBD1. The CDR3 spans 14 residues. J was trimmed by 6 bases and V by 6 bases; bases with no gene match: 7. The germline V gene encodes CDR1 SGHDN and CDR2 FVKESK. CDR3: CASSSRTGAGELFF. CDR3 nucleotide sequence: TGTGCCAGCAGTTCCCGAACAGGGGCCGGGGAGCTGTTTTTT.

Only one count was recorded for this clone. The gene calls are TRBV6-6 and TRBJ2-7, with TRBD1 matching over 7 bases. This CDR3 spans 11 amino acids. The germline V gene has CDR1 MNHNY and CDR2 SVGAGI (reference sequence). After removal of 6 bases from V and 5 bases from J, the junction contained 1 base not matched to a gene. CDR3 sequence reads: CASRTGDEQYF. CDR3 bases: TGTGCCAGCAGAACAGGGGACGAGCAGTACTTC.

This sequence joins TRBV6-5 and TRBJ2-5; D not certain. The V gene lost 2 bases and the J gene lost 4 bases, with 17 bases spanning the gap. The CDR3 consists of 16 residues. The germline V gene has CDR1 MNHEY and CDR2 SVGAGI. The CDR3 coding sequence is TGTGCCAGCAGTTACCAACCCTTGGCGGTAGGAGAGACCCAGTACTTC. It yields the protein CASSYQPLAVGETQYF.

V is TRBV5-6 and J is TRBJ1-5; no clear D. This CDR3 has 13 residues. Germline loops: CDR1 SGHDT, CDR2 YYEEEE. Trimming pared 1 base from V and 4 bases from J, leaving 6 bases between. Written as DNA, the CDR3 is TGTGCCAGCAGCTTGAGTATTAATCAGCCCCAGCATTTT. Encoded protein: CASSLSINQPQHF. The full variable domain, rest sourced from reference TRBV5-6 and TRBJ1-5, is DAGVTQSPTHLIKTRGQQVTLRCSPKSGHDTVSWYQQALGQGPQFIFQYYEEEERQRGNFPDRFSGHQFPNYSSELNVNALLLGDSALYLCASSLSINQPQHFGDGTRLSIL.

This clone was seen a handful of times. This chain joins TRBV19 and TRBJ1-6, with D tentatively TRBD1 (6 bases). Germline V gives CDR1 LNHDA, CDR2 SQIVND (reference sequence). This CDR3 region has 14 residues. The V end lost 0 bases, the J end lost 8 bases, and 8 bases lay between the germline ends. The DNA of the CDR3 is TGTGCCAGTAGTATAGATAACAGGGATTCACCCCTCCACTTT. Its translation is CASSIDNRDSPLHF.

This chain connects TRBV12-5 to TRBJ2-3; 12 nucleotides line up with TRBD2. The CDR3 extends over 16 amino acids. Germline CDR1 is LGHNT and CDR2 is FRNRAP. The junction had 6 bases not matched to a gene; V was cut back by 6 bases and J by 2 bases. CDR3 in amino acids: CASGRTSGTFTDTQYF. The CDR3 bases are TGTGCTAGTGGAAGGACTAGCGGGACCTTCACAGATACGCAGTATTTT.

The CDR3, as DNA: TGTGCCAGCAGCCAAGGGACAGCGTCCTCCTACGAGCAGTACTTC. This encodes CASSQGTASSYEQYF. The chain links TRBV4-2 to TRBJ2-7; tentative D call: TRBD1 (6 bases). In germline, CDR1 is LGHNA, CDR2 YNFKEQ. CDR3 length equals 15 residues. Deletions cut 1 base from V and 0 bases from J, with 10 bases between.

V gene TRBV11-2 combines with J gene TRBJ2-1; perhaps TRBD1 as D (7 bases). This CDR3 has 16 residues. The germline V gene has CDR1 SGHAT and CDR2 FQNNGV. V was cut by 3 bases and J by 0 bases, with 12 bases left in between. The CDR3 coding sequence is TGTGCCAGCAGCTTCACCAGGGGGGCCTCCTACAATGAGCAGTTCTTC. Residues: CASSFTRGASYNEQFF.

The chain carries TRBV6-6 and TRBJ1-4; TRBD1 is a possible D gene (5 bases). The CDR3 runs to 15 residues. CDR1 is MNHNY, CDR2 SVGAGI, per germline (reference sequence). The germline V and J ends were trimmed by 2 bases and 3 bases, with 10 bases remaining between them. CDR3 loop: CASSYPPGANEKLFF. The DNA of the CDR3 is TGTGCCAGCAGTTACCCACCGGGGGCTAATGAAAAACTGTTTTTT.

The chain employs TRBV4-3 and TRBJ1-4; D possibly corresponds to TRBD1 (5 bases). Germline CDR1 LGHNA, CDR2 YSLEER. This CDR3 region has 17 residues. V was trimmed by 1 base and J by 5 bases, leaving 17 bases between them. The CDR3 bases are TGCGCCAGCAGCCAAGGAGGGTGGGGCGCTGGGAATGAAAAACTGTTTTTT. Translated: CASSQGGWGAGNEKLFF.

This clone was counted once. CDR3 DNA: TGCGCCAGCAGGATCGGGCCGGGACGGCCCCAGCATTTT. It encodes CASRIGPGRPQHF. The chain has TRBV5-1 and TRBJ1-5, with D perhaps TRBD1 (5 bases). CDR1 is SGHRS, CDR2 YFSETQ, per germline. Trimming stripped 5 bases from V and 9 bases from J, with 15 bases between. This CDR3 is built from 13 residues. Looking up the rest from reference TRBV5-1 and TRBJ1-5 gives the full variable domain: KAGVTQTPRYLIKTRGQQVTLSCSPISGHRSVSWYQQTPGQGLQFLFEYFSETQRNKGNFPGRFSGRQFSNSRSEMNVSTLELGDSALYLCASRIGPGRPQHFGDGTRLSIL.

The chain uses TRBV18 and TRBJ1-2, with 7 bases matching TRBD1. The CDR3 consists of 13 residues. Germline V gene sequence: CDR1 KGHSH, CDR2 LQKENI. V dropped 10 bases and J dropped 4; count of bases not matched to a gene: 9. The CDR3 sequence: CAIKTGTAYGYTF. Written as DNA, the CDR3 is TGTGCCATCAAAACGGGGACAGCCTATGGCTACACCTTC. Drawing the rest from reference TRBV18 and TRBJ1-2, the complete variable domain is NAGVMQNPRHLVRRRGQEARLRCSPMKGHSHVYWYRQLPEEGLKFMVYLQKENIIDESGMPKERFSAEFPKEGPSILRIQQVVRGDSAAYFCAIKTGTAYGYTFGSGTRLTVV.

The gene calls are TRBV18 and TRBJ1-1; D uncertain. CDR3 size: 14 residues. The V gene's germline CDR1 is KGHSH and CDR2 LQKENI. Trimming left V 0 bases short and J 3 bases short, with 8 bases between. CDR3 in amino acids: CASSPPMGYTEAFF. The CDR3 coding sequence is TGTGCCAGCTCACCACCTATGGGCTACACTGAAGCTTTCTTT.

This sequence joins TRBV25-1 and TRBJ2-5; D is perhaps TRBD2 (7 bases). Trimming stripped 3 bases from V and 9 bases from J, with 17 bases between. CDR1 is MGHDK and CDR2 is SYGVNS in the germline V gene. The CDR3 contains 14 residues. CDR3 coding DNA: TGTGCCAGCAGTGATTCCAGAGGGAGGGGGGCCCAGTACTTC. Translation gives CASSDSRGRGAQYF.

The V and J genes are TRBV27 and TRBJ1-1, with 11 bases that match TRBD1. The CDR3 covers 15 residues. Looked up from germline, CDR1 is MNHEY and CDR2 is SMNVEV (reference sequence). After removal of 3 bases from V and 4 bases from J, the junction contained 4 bases not matched to a gene. CDR3: CASSFRDRGFTEAFF. CDR3 sequence (DNA): TGTGCCAGCAGTTTCCGGGACAGGGGGTTCACTGAAGCTTTCTTT.

The V call is TRBV18, the J call TRBJ1-5, with D perhaps matching TRBD1 (5 bases). Germline CDR1 is KGHSH and CDR2 is LQKENI. The V gene lost 2 bases and the J gene lost 6 bases, with 14 bases spanning the gap. The CDR3 is made up of 15 amino acids. DNA for the CDR3: TGTGCCAGCTCACCAACCGCTGGGGCGGGTCAGCCCCAGCATTTT. As protein: CASSPTAGAGQPQHF.

The chain combines TRBV10-3 with TRBJ2-5; D is unresolved. There are 12 residues in the CDR3. Germline V gene sequence: CDR1 ENHRY, CDR2 SYGVKD. V was clipped by 3 bases and J by 5 bases, with 7 bases between them. For the CDR3, the DNA is TGTGCCATCAGTGATGCGAGGGAGACCCAGTACTTC. Its protein product is CAISDARETQYF.

V and J are TRBV4-1 and TRBJ2-3; possibly TRBD1 or TRBD2 for D (5 bases each). The V and J ends lost 0 bases and 9 bases respectively, with 13 bases between them. CDR1 and CDR2 (germline): MGHRA, YSYEKL. This CDR3 is 14 amino acids long. CDR3 bases: TGCGCCAGCAGCCAAGACTGGGGACGAATGACGCAGTATTTT. Translated: CASSQDWGRMTQYF.

This chain uses TRBV7-9 with TRBJ1-2; D is unresolved. The CDR3 has 13 amino acids. Germline lookup yields CDR1 SEHNR and CDR2 FQNEAQ (reference sequence). Trimming left V 1 base short and J 4 bases short, with 7 bases between. The CDR3 DNA is TGTGCCAGCAGCTTAGGGACCGTCTATGGCTACACCTTC. This encodes CASSLGTVYGYTF. Based on the CDR3 plus reference TRBV7-9 and TRBJ1-2, the full variable domain is DTGVSQNPRHKITKRGQNVTFRCDPISEHNRLYWYRQTLGQGPEFLTYFQNEAQLEKSRLLSDRFSAERPKGSFSTLEIQRTEQGDSAMYLCASSLGTVYGYTFGSGTRLTVV.

A single count supports this clone. The J gene is TRBJ2-5, the V gene TRBV21-1; TRBD1 is the table's D call and was not checked against the DNA. TRBV21-1 is classified as a pseudogene. The CDR3 is 14 amino acids. CDR3 in DNA: TGTGCCAGCAGCAACATTAGGGGGAAAGAGACCCAGTACTTC. This codes for CASSNIRGKETQYF.

This clone has a single count. The gene calls are TRBV18 and TRBJ2-3; TRBD2 aligns across 12 bases. CDR3 length: 16 residues. Unmatched junction bases numbered 2, after V lost 3 bases and J lost 1 base. The germline V gene encodes CDR1 KGHSH and CDR2 LQKENI. CDR3 amino acids: CASSPRTSGGTDTQYF. Here the CDR3 DNA reads TGTGCCAGCTCACCCCGGACTAGCGGGGGCACAGATACGCAGTATTTT.

The V gene is TRBV11-3, the J gene TRBJ1-1; no clear D. Trimming left V 0 bases short and J 1 base short, with 9 bases between. In germline, CDR1 is SGHNT, CDR2 YENEEA. The CDR3 totals 15 residues. CDR3 residues: CASSLDSLTNTEAFF. CDR3 nucleotides: TGTGCCAGCAGCTTAGACAGCCTCACGAACACTGAAGCTTTCTTT.

The chain combines TRBV6-1 with TRBJ2-7; maybe TRBD1 (5 bases). The CDR3 sequence is 13 residues long. CDR1 is MNHNS and CDR2 is SASEGT in the germline V gene. V dropped 3 bases and J dropped 3 bases, with 9 bases sitting between them. The CDR3 here is CASSDQGFYEQYF. CDR3 bases: TGTGCCAGCAGTGACCAGGGTTTCTACGAGCAGTACTTC.

A single count supports this clone. V usage is TRBV5-6 and J usage is TRBJ1-1, with D uncertain. The CDR3 consists of 11 residues. V was clipped by 4 bases and J by 6 bases, with 7 bases between them. The germline V gene has CDR1 SGHDT and CDR2 YYEEEE. The CDR3 here is CASSLGPEAFF. The CDR3 coding sequence is TGTGCCAGCAGCCTTGGGCCTGAAGCTTTCTTT. Filled out from reference TRBV5-6 and TRBJ1-1, the complete variable domain reads DAGVTQSPTHLIKTRGQQVTLRCSPKSGHDTVSWYQQALGQGPQFIFQYYEEEERQRGNFPDRFSGHQFPNYSSELNVNALLLGDSALYLCASSLGPEAFFGQGTRLTVV.

The rearrangement uses TRBV9 and TRBJ1-1, with D hard to call. The CDR3 runs 13 residues. V lost 0 bases and J 8 bases, leaving 11 bases between the germline ends. Per the germline V gene, CDR1 is SGDLS and CDR2 is YYNGEE. The CDR3 reads CASSVEEGMEAFF. CDR3 DNA: TGTGCCAGCAGCGTAGAAGAGGGTATGGAAGCTTTCTTT.

This chain connects TRBV10-2 to TRBJ1-1, with D possibly being TRBD1 (5 bases). The germline V and J ends were trimmed by 6 bases and 4 bases, with 12 bases remaining between them. CDR1 is WSHSY, CDR2 SAAADI, per germline. This CDR3 has 13 amino acids. The CDR3 loop reads CASRGPRGTEAFF. In DNA, the CDR3 is TGCGCCAGCAGGGGACCGCGGGGCACTGAAGCTTTCTTT.